Below are 18 T cell receptor beta chains sequenced from a single sample in a study of cytomegalovirus exposure and HLA in healthy donors. Assay: immunoSEQ multiplex PCR; the TCRdb copy retains only in-frame clones and omits some. Seen here are more than 110,000 clones, 85% to 90% observed once, and the top ten hold 2.9%. The sample was PBMCs. The origin of the receptors is a young man in good health and CMV-seronegative.

This chain links TRBV5-8 with TRBJ1-2; 7 bases align to TRBD1. Germline loops: CDR1 SGHTS, CDR2 YDEGEE. The CDR3 extends over 13 amino acids. V shed 4 bases, J shed 6 bases, and the junction held 6 bases outside the gene matches. The CDR3 DNA reads TGTGCCAGCAGCAGGGGGCGCGATCATGGCTACACCTTC. It yields the protein CASSRGRDHGYTF.

This clone was observed many times. The same CDR3 also results from other DNA sequences found in this sample. The chain joins TRBV11-3 to TRBJ2-1; 12 nucleotides agree with TRBD2. Per germline, CDR1 SGHNT and CDR2 YENEEA. The CDR3 has 14 amino acids. Trimming at V came to 5 bases and at J to 4 bases, leaving 0 bases not matched to a gene. The CDR3 loop is CASSLAGGYNEQFF. The CDR3 DNA reads TGTGCCAGCAGCCTAGCGGGGGGGTACAATGAGCAGTTCTTC.

V gene TRBV18 combines with J gene TRBJ1-2; TRBD1 agrees at 7 bases. Trimming removed 0 bases from V and 2 bases from J; junction bases left unmatched: 6. This CDR3 spans 16 amino acids. CDR1 is KGHSH and CDR2 is LQKENI in the germline V gene. In DNA, the CDR3 is TGTGCCAGCTCACCACCGGGCTCAGGGGGAAACTATGGCTACACCTTC. It yields the protein CASSPPGSGGNYGYTF.

This clone was observed a few times. The chain has TRBV12-5 and TRBJ2-5; D may be TRBD1 (6 bases). Per germline, CDR1 LGHNT and CDR2 FRNRAP. V was clipped by 0 bases and J by 4 bases, with 24 bases between them. The CDR3 is 19 residues long. The CDR3 spells CASGLVRQVLGGWRETQYF. CDR3 nucleotides: TGTGCTAGTGGTTTGGTACGGCAGGTGCTAGGGGGTTGGAGAGAGACCCAGTACTTC.

J is TRBJ2-3 and V is TRBV7-9, with D maybe TRBD2 (6 bases). Germline V gene sequence: CDR1 SEHNR, CDR2 FQNEAQ (reference sequence). This CDR3 contains 15 residues. The V gene lost 6 bases and the J gene lost 1 base, with 14 bases spanning the gap. Written as DNA, the CDR3 is TGTGCCAGCAGATGGGGGGAGATGGGCACAGATACGCAGTATTTT. Protein: CASRWGEMGTDTQYF.

The V and J genes are TRBV28 and TRBJ2-2, with D possibly TRBD2 on 5 matching bases. V dropped 6 bases and J dropped 4 bases, with 15 bases sitting between them. The CDR3 totals 15 residues. Looked up from germline, CDR1 is MDHEN and CDR2 is SYDVKM. CDR3 in DNA: TGTGCCAGCAGGCCGAACCACGGACTCACCGGGGAGCTGTTTTTT. Its translation: CASRPNHGLTGELFF. Full variable domain (remainder filled in from reference TRBV28 and TRBJ2-2): DVKVTQSSRYLVKRTGEKVFLECVQDMDHENMFWYRQDPGLGLRLIYFSYDVKMKEKGDIPEGYSVSREKKERFSLILESASTNQTSMYLCASRPNHGLTGELFFGEGSRLTVL.

CDR3 sequence reads: CSVEREARTDTQYF. The CDR3 DNA sequence: TGCAGCGTTGAGAGGGAGGCCCGCACAGATACGCAGTATTTT. The V and J genes are TRBV29-1 and TRBJ2-3, with D tentatively TRBD2 (6 bases). The V gene lost 3 bases and the J gene lost 1 base, with 11 bases spanning the gap. There are 14 residues in the CDR3. Germline V gene data show CDR1 as SQVTM and CDR2 as ANQGSEA.

This clone has a handful of counts. V and J are TRBV29-1 and TRBJ1-4, with D perhaps TRBD1 (5 bases). Trimming took 6 bases from V and 0 from J, leaving 8 bases between them. Germline CDR1 SQVTM, CDR2 ANQGSEA. This CDR3 has 13 amino acids. In DNA form, the CDR3 reads TGCAGCGTAAGGACACCAACTAATGAAAAACTGTTTTTT. Translated: CSVRTPTNEKLFF. The entire variable domain, with the rest obtained from reference TRBV29-1 and TRBJ1-4, is as follows: SAVISQKPSRDICQRGTSLTIQCQVDSQVTMMFWYRQQPGQSLTLIATANQGSEATYESGFVIDKFPISRPNLTFSTLTVSNMSPEDSSIYLCSVRTPTNEKLFFGSGTQLSVL.

At least ten counts were recorded for this clone. The rearrangement joins TRBV5-1 to TRBJ1-5; D may be TRBD1 (5 bases). Per germline, CDR1 SGHRS and CDR2 YFSETQ. The CDR3 length is 16 residues. Deletions cut 0 bases from V and 2 bases from J, with 12 bases between. DNA for the CDR3: TGCGCCAGCAGCTTGGACGGACGGGGGGGCAATCAGCCCCAGCATTTT. This sequence encodes CASSLDGRGGNQPQHF.

This clone has only one observation. V usage is TRBV7-6 and J usage is TRBJ2-7, with D possibly being TRBD2 (5 bases). CDR1 SGHVS and CDR2 FNYEAQ come from the germline V gene. Trimming left V 1 base short and J 6 bases short, with 10 bases between. This CDR3 is built from 13 residues. Written as DNA, the CDR3 is TGTGCCAGCAGCTTAGAGCTAGCCGGCGAGCAGTACTTC. The encoded protein is CASSLELAGEQYF.

This chain connects TRBV4-1 to TRBJ2-3, with 11 bases lining up with TRBD2. The CDR3 has 16 amino acids. Germline CDR1 is MGHRA and CDR2 is YSYEKL. After removal of 3 bases from V and 6 bases from J, the junction contained 8 bases not matched to a gene. The DNA for the CDR3 is TGCGCCAGCAGCCAGGTTAGCGGGGGGGCGAAGGATACGCAGTATTTT. This sequence encodes CASSQVSGGAKDTQYF.

CDR3 amino acids: CASSLDRVGQPQHF. CDR3 DNA: TGTGCCAGCAGCTTAGACAGGGTCGGTCAGCCCCAGCATTTT. V gene TRBV7-2 combines with J gene TRBJ1-5; D may be TRBD1 (6 bases). Per the germline V gene, CDR1 is SGHTA and CDR2 is FQGNSA. This CDR3 spans 14 amino acids. Between the trimmed V and J ends, which lost 1 base and 6 bases, there was a span of 10 bases.

This chain connects TRBV7-8 to TRBJ2-7; D perhaps matches TRBD1 (5 bases). This CDR3 spans 14 amino acids. Looked up from germline, CDR1 is SGHVS and CDR2 is FQNEAQ. V lost 3 bases to trimming and J lost 4 bases, with 13 bases between them. The CDR3 here is CASSLTAGAYEQYF. The CDR3 nucleotides are TGTGCCAGCAGCTTGACAGCCGGAGCTTACGAGCAGTACTTC.

In its sample, this clone was seen once. The chain couples TRBV7-9 to TRBJ2-7; a possible D gene is TRBD1 (5 bases). Deletions cut 7 bases from V and 4 bases from J, with 14 bases between. The CDR3 loop spans 13 amino acids. CDR1 is SEHNR, CDR2 FQNEAQ, per germline (reference sequence). The CDR3 is CASTLQGTYEQYF. The CDR3 DNA sequence: TGTGCCAGCACCCTCCAGGGAACATACGAGCAGTACTTC. Full variable domain (remainder filled in from reference TRBV7-9 and TRBJ2-7): DTGVSQNPRHKITKRGQNVTFRCDPISEHNRLYWYRQTLGQGPEFLTYFQNEAQLEKSRLLSDRFSAERPKGSFSTLEIQRTEQGDSAMYLCASTLQGTYEQYFGPGTRLTVT.

The gene calls are TRBV11-2 and TRBJ2-3; D is perhaps TRBD2 (5 bases). Trimming removed 1 base from V and 1 base from J, with 15 bases in between. The CDR3 consists of 17 residues. The germline V gene has CDR1 SGHAT and CDR2 FQNNGV. The DNA of the CDR3 is TGTGCCAGCAGCTTAGGGGAGTGGCGAGGAGGCACAGATACGCAGTATTTT. Translating it yields CASSLGEWRGGTDTQYF.

This clone was detected only once. This sequence joins TRBV21-1 and TRBJ2-5; TRBD2 was called by the table and not checked on the DNA. TRBV21-1 is given as a pseudogene. This CDR3 comprises 15 residues. CDR3: CASSKKGREQETQYF. The CDR3 nucleotides read TGTGCCAGCAGCAAAAAGGGGAGGGAGCAAGAGACCCAGTACTTC.

V is TRBV7-9 and J is TRBJ2-1, with TRBD2 identical over 7 bases. The CDR3 totals 15 residues. Unmatched junction bases numbered 8, after V lost 5 bases and J lost 4 bases. Germline CDR1 is SEHNR and CDR2 is FQNEAQ (reference sequence). This CDR3 is CASSGFGRTYNEQFF. In nucleotides, the CDR3 is TGTGCCAGCAGCGGATTCGGGAGGACTTACAATGAGCAGTTCTTC.

CDR3 sequence reads: CASSLAAEGEAFF. In nucleotides, the CDR3 is TGTGCCAGCAGCTTGGCGGCAGAGGGTGAAGCTTTCTTT. V gene TRBV5-6 combines with J gene TRBJ1-1; D is uncertain. The V and J ends lost 0 bases and 7 bases respectively, with 10 bases between them. Per germline, CDR1 SGHDT and CDR2 YYEEEE. The CDR3 sequence is 13 residues long.